This TCR beta chain was recovered during a study of blood T cell repertoires in COVID-19. This clone occurred once. TCRdb's copy holds only in-frame clones and misses some; the assay was immunoSEQ multiplex PCR. The top ten clones hold around 4% of a sample with fewer than 100,000 clones, 85% of them seen once. This CDR3 region has 10 residues. CDR1 is SEHNR and CDR2 is FQNEAQ in the germline V gene (reference sequence). Material for sequencing was peripheral blood. V gene TRBV7-9 combines with J gene TRBJ1-1, with D possibly matching TRBD1 (5 bases). This clonotype originated in a man aged 55 to 69 with acute or convalescent COVID-19. In nucleotides, the CDR3 is TGTGGCGGGGGGGACACTGAAGCTTTCTTT. This sequence encodes CGGGDTEAFF.